This T cell receptor (beta chain) was retrieved from a study of cytomegalovirus exposure and HLA in healthy donors. In the PCR, 60 Vbeta and 13 Jbeta primers were used. Repertoires were generated with immunoSEQ multiplex PCR, while TCRdb's copy carries only in-frame clones and drops some. This sample yields approximately 100,000 clones, of which approximately 75% are seen a single time; about 1.9% belongs to the top ten. This clone was counted between two and nine times. Its antigen is unknown. Study-wide findings and caveats: Some public TCRs appeared in many individuals, while most sequences were rare. 15,000 to 20,000 TCR beta sequences were associated with HLA alleles at 0.05 false discovery rate in a later analysis. Immune exposure information available was restricted to CMV serostatus.

The CDR3 covers 14 residues. The V gene end was trimmed by 2 bases and the J gene end by 10 bases; junction bases not matched to a gene: 3. Germline CDR1 PRHDT, CDR2 FYEKMQ (reference sequence). The chain uses TRBV13 and TRBJ1-6; TRBD1 agrees at 9 bases. This TCR was sampled from a woman aged 40 to 50 in good health and CMV-seronegative. The sequencing sample was made of PBMCs. This chain's CDR3 is CASSLRDRDSPLHF. CDR3 sequence (DNA): TGTGCCAGCAGCTTAAGGGACAGGGACTCACCCCTCCACTTT.